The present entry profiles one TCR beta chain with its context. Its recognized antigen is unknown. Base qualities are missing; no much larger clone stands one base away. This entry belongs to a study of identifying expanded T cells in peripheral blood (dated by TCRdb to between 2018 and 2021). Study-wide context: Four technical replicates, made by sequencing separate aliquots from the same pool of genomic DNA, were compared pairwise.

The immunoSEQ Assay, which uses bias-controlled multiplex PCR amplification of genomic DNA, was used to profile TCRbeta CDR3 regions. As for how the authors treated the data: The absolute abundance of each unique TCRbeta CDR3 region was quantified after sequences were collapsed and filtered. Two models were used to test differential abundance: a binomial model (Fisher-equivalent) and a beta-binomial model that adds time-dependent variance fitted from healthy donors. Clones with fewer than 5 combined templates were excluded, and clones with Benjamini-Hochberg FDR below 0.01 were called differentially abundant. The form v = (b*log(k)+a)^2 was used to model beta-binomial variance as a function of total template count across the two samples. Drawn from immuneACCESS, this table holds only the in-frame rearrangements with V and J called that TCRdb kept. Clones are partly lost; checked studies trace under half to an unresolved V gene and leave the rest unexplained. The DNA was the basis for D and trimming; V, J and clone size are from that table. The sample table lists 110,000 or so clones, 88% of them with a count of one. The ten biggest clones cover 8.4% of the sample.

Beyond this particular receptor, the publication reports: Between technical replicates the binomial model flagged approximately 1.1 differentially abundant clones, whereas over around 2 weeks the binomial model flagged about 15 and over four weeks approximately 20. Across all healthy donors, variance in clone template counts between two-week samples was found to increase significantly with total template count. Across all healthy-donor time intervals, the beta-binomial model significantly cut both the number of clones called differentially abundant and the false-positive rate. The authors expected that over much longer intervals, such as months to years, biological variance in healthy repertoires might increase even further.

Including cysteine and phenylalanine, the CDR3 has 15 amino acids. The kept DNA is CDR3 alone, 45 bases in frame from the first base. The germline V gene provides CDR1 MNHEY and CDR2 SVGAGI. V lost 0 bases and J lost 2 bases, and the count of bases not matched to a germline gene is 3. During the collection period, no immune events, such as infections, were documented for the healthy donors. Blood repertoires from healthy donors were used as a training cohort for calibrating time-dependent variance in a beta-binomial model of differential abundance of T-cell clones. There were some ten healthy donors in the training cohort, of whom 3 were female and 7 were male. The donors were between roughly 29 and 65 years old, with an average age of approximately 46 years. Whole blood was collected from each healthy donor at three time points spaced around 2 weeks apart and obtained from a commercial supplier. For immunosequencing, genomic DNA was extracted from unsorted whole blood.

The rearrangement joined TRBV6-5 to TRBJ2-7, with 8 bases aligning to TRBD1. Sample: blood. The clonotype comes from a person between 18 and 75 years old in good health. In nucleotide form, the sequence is TGTGCCAGCAGTTACTCGGGACAGGCAGCCTACGAGCAGTACTTC. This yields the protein CASSYSGQAAYEQYF.